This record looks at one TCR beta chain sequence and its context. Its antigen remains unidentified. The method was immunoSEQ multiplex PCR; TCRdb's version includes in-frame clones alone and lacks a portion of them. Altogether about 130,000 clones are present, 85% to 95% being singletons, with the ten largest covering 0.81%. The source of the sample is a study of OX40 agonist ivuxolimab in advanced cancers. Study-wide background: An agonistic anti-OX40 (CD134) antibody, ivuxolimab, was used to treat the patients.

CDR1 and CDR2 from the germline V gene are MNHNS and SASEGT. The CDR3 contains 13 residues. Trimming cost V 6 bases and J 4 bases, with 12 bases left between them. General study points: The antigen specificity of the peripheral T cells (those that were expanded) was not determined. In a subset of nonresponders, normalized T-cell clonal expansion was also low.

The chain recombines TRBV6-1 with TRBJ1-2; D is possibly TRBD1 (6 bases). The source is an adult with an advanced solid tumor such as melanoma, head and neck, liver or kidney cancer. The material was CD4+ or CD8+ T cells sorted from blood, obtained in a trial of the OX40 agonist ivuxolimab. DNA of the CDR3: TGTGCCAGCAGGGAGGGGGGATCCTATGGCTACACCTTC. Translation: CASREGGSYGYTF.